These 27 T cell receptor beta chains were sequenced from one sample in a study of blood T cell repertoires in COVID-19. Clones were read by immunoSEQ multiplex PCR, and TCRdb kept only the in-frame ones, dropping some. The sample lists about 42,000 clones; over 75% were seen once. Sequenced material: peripheral blood. All receptors derive from a human donor in a cohort sampled during active COVID-19.

This clone occurred a few times. The chain carries TRBV6-5 and TRBJ2-1; 7 bases fit TRBD2. The germline CDR1 and CDR2 sequences are MNHEY and SVGAGI. The CDR3 has 14 amino acids. Trimming took 8 bases from V and 6 from J; bases not matched to a gene: 10. The CDR3 here is CASEGRGSGNEQFF. DNA for the CDR3: TGTGCCAGCGAAGGGCGGGGGAGCGGCAATGAGCAGTTCTTC.

This chain connects TRBV28 to TRBJ2-4; TRBD1 matches 8 bases. This CDR3 contains 18 residues. CDR1 is MDHEN, CDR2 SYDVKM, per germline. The trim removed 2 bases at V and 0 bases at J, leaving 9 bases unmatched. CDR3 nucleotides: TGTGCCAGCAGTTTAACGGACAGGGCTAATCTAGCCAAAAACATTCAGTACTTC. Protein: CASSLTDRANLAKNIQYF.

This rearrangement joins TRBV29-1 to TRBJ1-4; D ambiguous. Per the germline V gene, CDR1 is SQVTM and CDR2 is ANQGSEA. Trimming left V 7 bases short and J 1 base short, with 10 bases between. This CDR3 comprises 13 residues. As DNA, the CDR3 is TGCAGCGCTTCGGTTGGAACTAATGAAAAACTGTTTTTT. Translated, it gives CSASVGTNEKLFF.

This chain joins TRBV29-1 and TRBJ1-2; 11 nucleotides match TRBD1. The trim removed 4 bases at V and 13 bases at J, leaving 14 bases unmatched. The CDR3 is made up of 14 amino acids. CDR1 and CDR2 (germline): SQVTM, ANQGSEA. CDR3 nucleotides: TGCAGCGTTGCTCGGAGTCAGGACAGGGGGCCTCTCACCTTC. Its translation: CSVARSQDRGPLTF.

On this clone: The junction shows a germline mismatch at one end, possibly a read error. The chain uses TRBV28 and TRBJ2-5; D is possibly TRBD2 (7 bases). CDR1 is MDHEN, CDR2 SYDVKM, per germline. The CDR3 is 15 residues long. The CDR3 protein is CASSWARGGQKTQYF. CDR3 bases: TGTGCCAGCAGTTGGGCCCGCGGGGGCCAAAAGACCCAGTACTTC. The variable domain in full, with the rest retrieved from reference TRBV28 and TRBJ2-5, is DVKVTQSSRYLVKRTGEKVFLECVQDMDHENMFWYRQDPGLGLRLIYFSYDVKMKEKGDIPEGYSVSREKKERFSLILESASTNQTSMYLCASSWARGGQKTQYFGPGTRLLVL.

The rearrangement links TRBV2 to TRBJ1-2; 8 nucleotides agree with TRBD1. This CDR3 is 13 amino acids long. Trimming removed 7 bases from V and 4 bases from J; junction bases left unmatched: 5. Germline CDR1 and CDR2: SNHLY and FYNNEI. CDR3 DNA: TGTGCCAGCACGGCAGGGGGCTCCTATGGCTACACCTTC. Translating gives CASTAGGSYGYTF.

The V and J genes are TRBV7-9 and TRBJ2-4; 8 positions match TRBD1. V dropped 7 bases and J dropped 4; count of bases not matched to a gene: 9. This CDR3 comprises 15 residues. Germline CDR1 SEHNR, CDR2 FQNEAQ (reference sequence). CDR3 nucleotide sequence: TGTGCCAGCAACCCGACAGGGGCCGGAAAAAACATTCAGTACTTC. Translation: CASNPTGAGKNIQYF.

The chain is built from TRBV19 and TRBJ1-6, with D perhaps TRBD1 (6 bases). V was clipped by 0 bases and J by 9 bases, with 15 bases between them. Germline V gene sequence: CDR1 LNHDA, CDR2 SQIVND (reference sequence). CDR3 length: 16 residues. The CDR3 DNA follows: TGTGCCAGTAGTATAGAGGGCAGGGGCCTACGTTCACCCCTCCACTTT. This gives the protein CASSIEGRGLRSPLHF.

The sample holds a few counts of this clone. The chain couples TRBV28 to TRBJ2-5; 9 bases line up with TRBD2. After removal of 10 bases from V and 4 bases from J, the junction contained 10 bases not matched to a gene. Germline V CDR1 and CDR2: MDHEN, SYDVKM. This CDR3 has 14 amino acids. The CDR3: CATSASGEAETQYF. CDR3 nucleotides: TGTGCCACCTCGGCTAGCGGGGAGGCAGAGACCCAGTACTTC. Using reference TRBV28 and TRBJ2-5 for the parts outside the CDR3, the full variable domain is DVKVTQSSRYLVKRTGEKVFLECVQDMDHENMFWYRQDPGLGLRLIYFSYDVKMKEKGDIPEGYSVSREKKERFSLILESASTNQTSMYLCATSASGEAETQYFGPGTRLLVL.

The chain combines TRBV11-3 with TRBJ2-3; D possibly corresponds to TRBD2 (7 bases). V was cut by 1 base and J by 6 bases, with 17 bases left in between. Per the germline V gene, CDR1 is SGHNT and CDR2 is YENEEA. There are 16 residues in the CDR3. DNA of the CDR3: TGTGCCAGCAGCTTAGGGGAGGGGGACTCGGCGGATACGCAGTATTTT. This codes for CASSLGEGDSADTQYF. Combining the CDR3 with reference TRBV11-3 and TRBJ2-3 gives the whole variable domain EAGVVQSPRYKIIEKKQPVAFWCNPISGHNTLYWYLQNLGQGPELLIRYENEEAVDDSQLPKDRFSAERLKGVDSTLKIQPAELGDSAVYLCASSLGEGDSADTQYFGPGTRLTVL.

The chain employs TRBV5-1 and TRBJ1-4; 7 bases align to TRBD1. The CDR3 has 16 residues. The V gene end was trimmed by 0 bases and the J gene end by 2 bases; junction bases not matched to a gene: 4. CDR1 is SGHRS and CDR2 is YFSETQ in the germline V gene. In DNA, the CDR3 is TGCGCCAGCAGCTTGGACAGGGGAAGGACTAATGAAAAACTGTTTTTT. Residues: CASSLDRGRTNEKLFF.

J is TRBJ2-7 and V is TRBV6-5, with D possibly TRBD2 on 5 matching bases. The length of the CDR3 is 13 residues. Trimming took 4 bases from V and 6 from J, leaving 13 bases between them. Germline V CDR1 and CDR2: MNHEY, SVGAGI. As DNA, the CDR3 is TGTGCCAGCAGTTTTGGCGGGCCCCCCGAGCAGTACTTC. Protein: CASSFGGPPEQYF.

This clone was seen just once. The chain couples TRBV5-1 to TRBJ1-2; TRBD1 might be the D (6 bases). Germline CDR1 is SGHRS and CDR2 is YFSETQ. CDR3 length: 14 residues. Trimming took off 3 bases at V and 9 bases at J, with 18 bases between the two ends. The CDR3 is CASSSGGGEESYTF. The DNA of the CDR3 is TGCGCCAGCAGCTCCGGAGGGGGGGAGGAGAGCTACACCTTC.

This chain connects TRBV6-5 to TRBJ2-5; 8 bases are a match to TRBD1. Germline assignment: CDR1 MNHEY and CDR2 SVGAGI. J lost 5 bases, V lost 5 bases, and 7 bases had no gene match. There are 14 residues in the CDR3. CDR3 residues: CASSRTGTGETQYF. CDR3 coding DNA: TGTGCCAGCAGTCGGACAGGGACGGGGGAGACCCAGTACTTC.

The V call is TRBV2, the J call TRBJ1-4; TRBD1 matches 9 bases. The CDR3 covers 15 residues. J gave up 5 bases and V 1 base, and 2 bases lay outside the gene matches. CDR1 and CDR2 (germline): SNHLY, FYNNEI. In DNA, the CDR3 is TGTGCCAGCAGTGAAGGGGACAGGGCAAATGAAAAACTGTTTTTT. Its protein product is CASSEGDRANEKLFF. Filled out from reference TRBV2 and TRBJ1-4, the complete variable domain reads EPEVTQTPSHQVTQMGQEVILRCVPISNHLYFYWYRQILGQKVEFLVSFYNNEISEKSEIFDDQFSVERPDGSNFTLKIRSTKLEDSAMYFCASSEGDRANEKLFFGSGTQLSVL.

The CDR3, as DNA: TGCGCCAGCAGTCCGGACTACGCCTACGAGCAGTACTTC. It codes for CASSPDYAYEQYF. The chain uses TRBV4-1 and TRBJ2-7; D perhaps matches TRBD2 (6 bases). The V end was cut by 6 bases, the J end by 2 bases, with 11 bases between. The CDR3 consists of 13 residues. Germline CDR1 and CDR2: MGHRA and YSYEKL.

This chain joins TRBV15 and TRBJ2-7; D ambiguous. Trimming cost V 1 base and J 5 bases, with 12 bases left between them. The CDR3 covers 14 residues. The germline gives CDR1 LNHNV, CDR2 YYDKDF (reference sequence). CDR3 in DNA: TGTGCCACCAGCAGAGTTGGGCAGATCAACGAGCAGTACTTC. Translation gives CATSRVGQINEQYF.

The rearrangement uses TRBV7-3 and TRBJ2-1; D possibly corresponds to TRBD2 (5 bases). V lost 5 bases to trimming and J lost 6 bases, with 8 bases between them. Germline V CDR1 and CDR2: SGHTA, FQGTGA. The CDR3 is 12 residues long. The CDR3 DNA sequence: TGTGCCAGCAGCACCGGACTCAATGAGCAGTTCTTC. Translated: CASSTGLNEQFF. Complete variable domain (other parts from reference TRBV7-3 and TRBJ2-1): GAGVSQTPSNKVTEKGKYVELRCDPISGHTALYWYRQSLGQGPEFLIYFQGTGAADDSGLPNDRFFAVRPEGSVSTLKIQRTERGDSAVYLCASSTGLNEQFFGPGTRLTVL.

The chain uses TRBV6-5 and TRBJ2-2; D is perhaps TRBD1 (6 bases). In germline, CDR1 is MNHEY, CDR2 SVGAGI. CDR3 length: 14 amino acids. V lost 7 bases and J 2 bases, leaving 11 bases between the germline ends. In DNA form, the CDR3 reads TGTGCCAGCAACCAGGGGCCAAACACCGGGGAGCTGTTTTTT. Protein: CASNQGPNTGELFF.

The CDR3 bases are TGTGCCGCCCAGGCCGGGGGAAGGACTGAAGCTTTCTTT. Amino acids: CAAQAGGRTEAFF. V is TRBV10-3 and J is TRBJ1-1; a weak D match, TRBD1 (5 bases). Deletions cut 11 bases from V and 5 bases from J, with 18 bases between. The CDR3 is 13 residues long. Germline CDR1 ENHRY, CDR2 SYGVKD.

V gene TRBV28 combines with J gene TRBJ2-7; 12 bases align to TRBD1. V lost 5 bases, J lost 9 bases, and 11 bases stayed unmatched. Germline-derived CDR1 and CDR2 are MDHEN and SYDVKM. The CDR3 is 15 amino acids. Written as DNA, the CDR3 is TGTGCCAGCAGTCCCGGGACAGGGGGCGCGTGGGGGCAGTACTTC. Its protein is CASSPGTGGAWGQYF.

V and J are TRBV7-6 and TRBJ2-2; 9 bases agree with TRBD1. V dropped 0 bases and J dropped 2; count of bases not matched to a gene: 1. Germline loops: CDR1 SGHVS, CDR2 FNYEAQ. The CDR3 has 16 amino acids. The CDR3 protein is CASSLAGQGNTGELFF. The CDR3 DNA reads TGTGCCAGCAGCTTAGCGGGACAGGGTAACACCGGGGAGCTGTTTTTT.

This clone was seen once. The J gene is TRBJ2-1, the V gene TRBV9; D might be TRBD2 (7 bases). Trimming left V 0 bases short and J 15 bases short, with 19 bases between. Per the germline V gene, CDR1 is SGDLS and CDR2 is YYNGEE. This CDR3 region has 14 residues. Here the CDR3 DNA reads TGTGCCAGCAGCGTAGCTACGGTGGGGGGGGGCCTGTTCTTC. Translated, it gives CASSVATVGGGLFF.

The chain combines TRBV3-1 (or the pseudogene TRBV3-2) with TRBJ2-1, with D maybe TRBD2 (6 bases). Trimming left V 4 bases short and J 5 bases short, with 15 bases between. The CDR3 is made up of 15 amino acids. The V gene's germline CDR1 is LGHDT and CDR2 YNNKEL (reference sequence). CDR3 loop: CASSPPTSANNEQFF. CDR3 nucleotides: TGTGCCAGCAGCCCCCCGACTAGTGCTAACAATGAGCAGTTCTTC.

The chain employs TRBV29-1 and TRBJ1-1; D possibly corresponds to TRBD1 (5 bases). There are 15 residues in the CDR3. CDR1 is SQVTM and CDR2 is ANQGSEA in the germline V gene. V was shortened by 2 bases and J by 1 base, with 14 bases between the two germline ends. For the CDR3, the DNA is TGCAGCGTTGAACTACACAGGATACGGAACACTGAAGCTTTCTTT. Residues: CSVELHRIRNTEAFF.

This sequence joins TRBV15 and TRBJ1-2; TRBD1 matches at 9 bases. This CDR3 is 17 amino acids long. V shed 4 bases and J 1 base; nucleotides not matched to a gene: 10. The germline gives CDR1 LNHNV, CDR2 YYDKDF (reference sequence). The CDR3 nucleotides are TGTGCCACCAGCAAACCGTTGGGACAGGGAGGTAACTATGGCTACACCTTC. Translation gives CATSKPLGQGGNYGYTF.

DNA for the CDR3: TGTGCCAGCAGCTCCCGGGCTGGAGGAGCTACGCAGTATTTT. Translating it yields CASSSRAGGATQYF. The V call is TRBV11-3, the J call TRBJ2-3, with D maybe TRBD2 (5 bases). Trimming shortened V by 4 bases and J by 8 bases, and 16 bases separated the two germline ends. CDR1 is SGHNT and CDR2 is YENEEA in the germline V gene. This CDR3 comprises 14 residues.